Below, 5 T cell receptor beta chains from the same sample are listed, as sequenced in a study of CD8 T cells in ankylosing spondylitis. Study-level points and caveats: In ankylosing spondylitis blood, a motif of roughly 8 highly homologous TCR beta variants appeared characteristic.

These TCRs are of unknown antigen specificity. TCRdb reprocessed the 5' RACE reads via MiXCR and lists one record per CDR3 protein. The table shows approximately 300,000 distinct CDR3 sequences, with under 8.5% occurring only once. The sequencing input was blood, either unsorted or a sorted T cell fraction (not recorded which). The receptors here all came from a male donor with ankylosing spondylitis.

The chain recombines TRBV20-1 with TRBJ2-2; D possibly corresponds to TRBD1 (5 bases). Between the trimmed V and J ends, which lost 4 bases and 2 bases, there was a span of 14 bases. The CDR3 length is 15 residues. Per the germline V gene, CDR1 is DFQATT and CDR2 is SNEGSKA (reference sequence). DNA of the CDR3: TGCAGTGCTATTAGGGGCGTGCCCAACACCGGGGAGCTGTTTTTT. Protein product: CSAIRGVPNTGELFF.

V is TRBV12-3 or TRBV12-4 and J is TRBJ2-2; D perhaps matches TRBD1 (5 bases). The length of the CDR3 is 16 residues. Between the trimmed V and J ends, which lost 3 bases and 4 bases, there was a span of 15 bases. CDR3 sequence: CASSLGPAGVTGELFF. CDR3 sequence (DNA): TGTGCCAGCAGTTTGGGGCCTGCAGGAGTCACCGGGGAGCTGTTTTTT.

V is TRBV12-3 or TRBV12-4 and J is TRBJ1-6; no definite D call. V was cut by 6 bases and J by 9 bases, with 12 bases left in between. This CDR3 comprises 13 residues. The CDR3 protein is CASSRLIGSPLHF. DNA for the CDR3: TGTGCCAGCAGCCGTTTAATCGGTTCACCCCTCCACTTT.

This clonotype was seen a few times. The chain couples TRBV7-9 to TRBJ2-7; D is possibly TRBD1 (5 bases). V lost 4 bases and J lost 3, with 16 bases in between. The germline gives CDR1 SEHNR, CDR2 FQNEAQ (reference sequence). CDR3 length equals 15 residues. The CDR3 DNA reads TGTGCCAGCAGCTCCCCCAAATATACAGGCTACGAGCAGTACTTC. Protein product: CASSSPKYTGYEQYF.

In this sample, this clonotype turned up a few times. This chain joins TRBV7-9 and TRBJ2-3; 8 bases line up with TRBD2. Germline V lookup: CDR1 SEHNR, CDR2 FQNEAQ (reference sequence). The ends lost 5 bases at V and 2 bases at J; junction bases unmatched: 6. The CDR3 has 15 amino acids. The CDR3 DNA follows: TGTGCCAGCAGCCCGACACTAGCGGTCACAGATACGCAGTATTTT. As protein: CASSPTLAVTDTQYF.